The 10 T cell receptor beta chains reported below all come from one sample, sequenced in a study of T cell repertoires in cytomegalovirus infection (dated by TCRdb to the late 2010s). According to the study, the label for this sample's treatment or condition signals: in vitro stimulation with specific CMV peptide epitopes to enrich CMV-specific T cells. The sequencing machine was an Illumina HiSeq 1500. Clones were called with MiXCR by TCRdb after fastp trimmed the public reads at Q25, and only in-frame beta chains were retained. Entries are consolidated by CDR3 protein sequence, retaining the most common genes and DNA. This sample has more than 250,000 distinct CDR3 sequences in its table, and 25% of those were observed once. 13% of the sample is in the top ten clones. The antigens of these receptors remain unknown. The sequencing here drew on cultured PBMCs, taken from culture after CMV antigen stimulation. The receptors were sampled from a human donor in good health (CMV status not recorded). Some clones in this sample may be carry-over from other donors' samples.

J is TRBJ2-3 and V is TRBV29-1, with D possibly matching TRBD1 (5 bases). V was pared by 5 bases and J by 6 bases, with 15 bases between. CDR1 is SQVTM, CDR2 ANQGSEA, per germline. This CDR3 comprises 13 residues. The CDR3 sequence: CSVSTGYSDTQYF. Written as DNA, the CDR3 is TGCAGCGTTTCTACAGGCTATAGCGATACGCAGTATTTT.

This clonotype was found many times. The chain is built from TRBV7-2 and TRBJ2-1; perhaps TRBD2 as D (6 bases). The CDR3 has 16 amino acids. Germline CDR1 reads SGHTA; CDR2 reads FQGNSA. V lost 5 bases and J lost 1, with 15 bases in between. The CDR3 DNA sequence: TGTGCCAGCAGCCTTAGGCGTCTAGCGTCCTACAATGAGCAGTTCTTC. Encoded protein: CASSLRRLASYNEQFF.

This clonotype was seen only a few times. The V and J genes are TRBV24-1 and TRBJ2-3; no firm D call. Germline lookup yields CDR1 KGHDR and CDR2 SFDVKD. This CDR3 has 12 amino acids. Trimming left V 5 bases short and J 2 bases short, with 4 bases between. The CDR3 nucleotides read TGTGCCACCAGTGGCTACACAGATACGCAGTATTTT. Amino acids: CATSGYTDTQYF.

Comment on this clonotype: The junction departs from germline at one end; a sequencing error may be responsible. The chain joins TRBV29-1 to TRBJ2-3; no clear D gene. This CDR3 spans 14 amino acids. Germline values: CDR1 SQVTM, CDR2 ANQGSEA. CDR3 in DNA: TGCAGCGTTGAAAGACTCGACCGCACAGATGCGCAGTATTTT. Encoded protein: CSVERLDRTDAQYF.

The rearrangement joins TRBV4-3 to TRBJ1-2; a weak D match, TRBD1 (5 bases). Per germline, CDR1 LGHNA and CDR2 YSLEER. This CDR3 region has 16 residues. Trimming removed 1 base at V and 8 bases at J, with 20 bases between. CDR3 sequence (DNA): TGCGCCAGCAGCCAAGTGGGGCGGGTCGGGCCGGCGGGCTACACCTTC. It specifies CASSQVGRVGPAGYTF.

The chain has TRBV6-2 or TRBV6-3 and TRBJ2-1, with D tentatively TRBD2 (5 bases). Trimming left V 4 bases short and J 0 bases short, with 22 bases between. The CDR3 spans 19 residues. Germline V gene sequence: CDR1 MNHEY, CDR2 SVGEGT. CDR3 nucleotides: TGTGCCAGCAGTTCCCGGGGTAGCTTCAGGCCAAGCTCCTACAATGAGCAGTTCTTC. As protein: CASSSRGSFRPSSYNEQFF.

Only a few counts were recorded for this clonotype. The chain couples TRBV6-2 or TRBV6-3 to TRBJ2-5, with a tentative D call TRBD2 (5 bases). The CDR3 runs 14 residues. V was trimmed by 3 bases and J by 5 bases, leaving 13 bases between them. CDR1 and CDR2 from the germline V gene are MNHEY and SVGEGT. This chain's CDR3 is CASSYLPSLETQYF. DNA for the CDR3: TGTGCCAGCAGTTATCTTCCTAGCCTGGAGACCCAGTACTTC.

This clonotype has only a few counts. The V and J genes are TRBV11-3 and TRBJ1-2; D might be TRBD1 (6 bases). The ends were cut back, 8 bases at V and 2 bases at J, with 6 bases in the middle. This CDR3 comprises 11 residues. Looked up from germline, CDR1 is SGHNT and CDR2 is YENEEA. The CDR3 DNA reads TGTGCCAGCGGACAGAACTATGGCTACACCTTC. Translating gives CASGQNYGYTF.

This clonotype was detected once. The chain uses TRBV28 and TRBJ1-5, with D maybe TRBD1 (5 bases). CDR1 is MDHEN and CDR2 is SYDVKM in the germline V gene. The CDR3 is made up of 16 amino acids. V was cut by 1 base and J by 1 base, with 11 bases left in between. As DNA, the CDR3 is TGTGCCAGCAGTTTATACGGAGAGGGGAGCAATCAGCCCCAGCATTTT. This sequence encodes CASSLYGEGSNQPQHF.

This clonotype appeared a few times. V gene TRBV6-4 combines with J gene TRBJ2-2; TRBD1 might be the D (5 bases). Germline assignment: CDR1 MRHNA and CDR2 SNTAGT. The CDR3 is 14 amino acids. V lost 5 bases, J lost 4 bases, and 11 bases lay in between. CDR3 nucleotide sequence: TGTGCCAGCAGTCCCTACCAGGGCACCGGGGAGCTGTTTTTT. It codes for CASSPYQGTGELFF.